The next 13 T cell receptor beta chains were all read from a single sample in a study of cytomegalovirus exposure and HLA in healthy donors. PCR primers comprised 60 Vbeta and 13 Jbeta primers. Some clones are missing from TCRdb's copy, which holds only in-frame ones; the method was immunoSEQ multiplex PCR. The ten most abundant clones cover about 15% of a sample with tens of thousands of clones. Material: PBMCs. These receptors were taken from a boy younger than 18 in good health and CMV-seronegative.

The J gene is TRBJ1-1, the V gene TRBV4-3, with D unclear. CDR1 is LGHNA, CDR2 YSLEER, per germline. The CDR3 loop spans 17 amino acids. Trimming stripped 0 bases from V and 1 base from J, with 15 bases between. DNA for the CDR3: TGCGCCAGCAGCCAAGACCCGGGGTACAGTTCGAACACTGAAGCTTTCTTT. This translates into CASSQDPGYSSNTEAFF.

Here the CDR3 DNA reads TGCGCCAGCAGTGCGGAAGGGGGCCTGAATTCACCCCTCCACTTT. It codes for CASSAEGGLNSPLHF. The V call is TRBV10-2, the J call TRBJ1-6; 7 bases map to TRBD1. In germline, CDR1 is WSHSY, CDR2 SAAADI. The V and J ends lost 4 bases and 7 bases, in that order; junction bases with no gene match: 7. The CDR3 is made up of 15 amino acids.

This chain joins TRBV9 and TRBJ1-1; D is unclear. V gave up 4 bases and J gave up 0 bases, with 10 bases separating them. The germline CDR1 and CDR2 sequences are SGDLS and YYNGEE. This CDR3 region has 14 residues. This CDR3 is CASSRSLMNTEAFF. The CDR3 DNA follows: TGTGCCAGCAGCCGGTCATTAATGAACACTGAAGCTTTCTTT.

This chain connects TRBV6-6 to TRBJ1-5; 7 nucleotides align to TRBD1. With 4 bases clipped from V and 7 bases from J, the junction kept 13 bases outside the gene matches. The CDR3 contains 16 residues. Germline V CDR1 and CDR2: MNHNY, SVGAGI (reference sequence). CDR3 region: CASSSAGTAMEQPQHF. In DNA form, the CDR3 reads TGTGCCAGCAGTTCGGCCGGGACAGCTATGGAACAGCCCCAGCATTTT.

CDR3 residues: CASSLGQGDGELFF. CDR3 sequence (DNA): TGTGCCAGCTCACTTGGACAGGGGGACGGGGAGCTGTTTTTT. The chain carries TRBV18 and TRBJ2-2; 10 bases line up with TRBD1. CDR3 length: 14 amino acids. Losses at the gene ends were 4 bases for V and 7 bases for J; bases not matched to a gene: 3. Germline CDR1 and CDR2: KGHSH and LQKENI.

V usage is TRBV19 and J usage is TRBJ1-1, with D perhaps matching TRBD1 (5 bases). There are 15 residues in the CDR3. Trimming removed 3 bases from V and 0 bases from J, with 11 bases in between. The germline V gene encodes CDR1 LNHDA and CDR2 SQIVND (reference sequence). CDR3 loop: CASSITTVLNTEAFF. The CDR3 coding sequence is TGTGCCAGTAGTATCACGACAGTATTGAACACTGAAGCTTTCTTT. Looking up the rest from reference TRBV19 and TRBJ1-1 gives the full variable domain: DGGITQSPKYLFRKEGQNVTLSCEQNLNHDAMYWYRQDPGQGLRLIYYSQIVNDFQKGDIAEGYSVSREKKESFPLTVTSAQKNPTAFYLCASSITTVLNTEAFFGQGTRLTVV.

The genes are TRBV7-2 and TRBJ2-2; D ambiguous. The CDR3 extends over 14 amino acids. V gave up 1 base and J gave up 5 bases, with 8 bases separating them. The germline V gene has CDR1 SGHTA and CDR2 FQGNSA. In nucleotides, the CDR3 is TGTGCCAGCAGCTTAGTGCGCGGTACCGGGGAGCTGTTTTTT. Its translation: CASSLVRGTGELFF. The whole variable domain, remainder taken from reference TRBV7-2 and TRBJ2-2, is GAGVSQSPSNKVTEKGKDVELRCDPISGHTALYWYRQSLGQGLEFLIYFQGNSAPDKSGLPSDRFSAERTGGSVSTLTIQRTQQEDSAVYLCASSLVRGTGELFFGEGSRLTVL.

This chain links TRBV27 with TRBJ2-3; D possibly corresponds to TRBD1 (8 bases). Trimming removed 5 bases from V and 4 bases from J, with 16 bases in between. Germline CDR1 reads MNHEY; CDR2 reads SMNVEV (reference sequence). The CDR3 spans 15 residues. The CDR3 sequence is CASSPRQGRADTQYF. CDR3 bases: TGTGCCAGCAGTCCTCGACAGGGGAGGGCAGATACGCAGTATTTT.

The V gene is TRBV19, the J gene TRBJ1-5; the D gene is possibly TRBD1 (6 bases). V was shortened by 3 bases and J by 4 bases, with 13 bases between the two germline ends. The CDR3 has 15 amino acids. In germline, CDR1 is LNHDA, CDR2 SQIVND (reference sequence). The CDR3 loop is CASSILDRPNQPQHF. The DNA of the CDR3 is TGTGCCAGTAGTATTCTAGACAGGCCTAATCAGCCCCAGCATTTT.

The genes are TRBV5-1 and TRBJ1-5; 8 nucleotides line up with TRBD1. CDR1 is SGHRS, CDR2 YFSETQ, per germline. After removal of 4 bases from V and 2 bases from J, the junction contained 5 bases not matched to a gene. This CDR3 region has 15 residues. CDR3 in amino acids: CASSPETGGNQPQHF. The CDR3 DNA is TGCGCCAGCAGCCCAGAGACAGGGGGCAATCAGCCCCAGCATTTT. The full variable domain, rest sourced from reference TRBV5-1 and TRBJ1-5, is KAGVTQTPRYLIKTRGQQVTLSCSPISGHRSVSWYQQTPGQGLQFLFEYFSETQRNKGNFPGRFSGRQFSNSRSEMNVSTLELGDSALYLCASSPETGGNQPQHFGDGTRLSIL.

This sequence joins TRBV18 and TRBJ2-5; possibly TRBD2 for D (5 bases). Germline CDR1 KGHSH, CDR2 LQKENI. This CDR3 comprises 12 residues. Trimming left V 3 bases short and J 3 bases short, with 5 bases between. As DNA, the CDR3 is TGTGCCAGCTCACCCGGGAAAGAGACCCAGTACTTC. Protein: CASSPGKETQYF. The complete variable domain, with remaining parts taken from reference TRBV18 and TRBJ2-5, reads NAGVMQNPRHLVRRRGQEARLRCSPMKGHSHVYWYRQLPEEGLKFMVYLQKENIIDESGMPKERFSAEFPKEGPSILRIQQVVRGDSAAYFCASSPGKETQYFGPGTRLLVL.

This sequence joins TRBV4-2 and TRBJ2-5, with 7 bases matching TRBD2. After removal of 4 bases from V and 5 bases from J, the junction contained 7 bases not matched to a gene. The CDR3 extends over 14 amino acids. Germline lookup yields CDR1 LGHNA and CDR2 YNFKEQ. CDR3 amino acids: CASSLSRREETQYF. DNA of the CDR3: TGTGCCAGCAGCCTCTCCCGGCGGGAGGAGACCCAGTACTTC.

The V call is TRBV15, the J call TRBJ2-7; TRBD2 matches at 13 bases. V shed 0 bases and J 7 bases; nucleotides not matched to a gene: 9. This CDR3 is 17 amino acids long. CDR1 and CDR2 (germline): LNHNV, YYDKDF (reference sequence). The DNA of the CDR3 is TGTGCCACCAGCAGAGAACTAGCGGGAGGGCCCGGGTGGGAGCAGTACTTC. Its protein is CATSRELAGGPGWEQYF.